One and the same sample provided the 19 T cell receptor beta chains below, sequenced in a study of T cell changes during pregnancy in multiple sclerosis. Only in-frame clones appear in the TCRdb table, and some are missing; sequencing was by immunoSEQ multiplex PCR. The table lists roughly 41,000 clones, roughly nine tenths of them singletons. Source: CD4+ T cells from peripheral blood mononuclear cells, taken in the first trimester of pregnancy. All receptors derive from a female donor with multiple sclerosis, enrolled in a pregnancy study.

CDR3 protein: CASSIGGQHPWFNQPQHF. The CDR3 DNA sequence: TGTGCCAGTAGTATAGGGGGACAGCATCCCTGGTTCAATCAGCCCCAGCATTTT. The chain uses TRBV19 and TRBJ1-5; 7 bases agree with TRBD1. CDR1 is LNHDA and CDR2 is SQIVND in the germline V gene (reference sequence). The CDR3 extends over 18 amino acids. The J segment lost 3 bases and the V segment lost 1 base, leaving 12 bases of the junction unmatched.

This chain joins TRBV6-1 and TRBJ2-7; perhaps TRBD2 as D (6 bases). Germline V gene data show CDR1 as MNHNS and CDR2 as SASEGT. The CDR3 is made up of 14 amino acids. Trimming pared 2 bases from V and 3 bases from J, leaving 11 bases between. The CDR3 loop reads CASSERDFLYEQYF. CDR3 DNA sequence: TGTGCCAGCAGTGAAAGGGACTTTCTCTACGAGCAGTACTTC.

This rearrangement joins TRBV7-9 to TRBJ2-5; D possibly corresponds to TRBD2 (6 bases). V gave up 5 bases and J gave up 10 bases, with 17 bases separating them. Per germline, CDR1 SEHNR and CDR2 FQNEAQ (reference sequence). The CDR3 is 13 amino acids. CDR3 protein: CASSLSNGRGQYF. CDR3 in DNA: TGTGCCAGCAGCCTATCCAACGGGAGAGGCCAGTACTTC.

V and J are TRBV28 and TRBJ2-2, with 10 bases matching TRBD2. The CDR3 has 17 amino acids. V shed 3 bases, J shed 3 bases, and the junction held 7 bases outside the gene matches. Germline CDR1 reads MDHEN; CDR2 reads SYDVKM. In nucleotides, the CDR3 is TGTGCCAGCAGTTTTGCAGCGGGAGGGCCTCACACCGGGGAGCTGTTTTTT. It encodes CASSFAAGGPHTGELFF.

This rearrangement joins TRBV7-2 to TRBJ2-5; 12 positions match TRBD2. The CDR3 totals 14 residues. Trimming at V came to 5 bases and at J to 6 bases, leaving 4 bases not matched to a gene. CDR1 SGHTA and CDR2 FQGNSA come from the germline V gene. The CDR3 region is CASSPGLAGKTQYF. In DNA form, the CDR3 reads TGTGCCAGCAGCCCCGGACTAGCGGGAAAGACCCAGTACTTC.

The chain combines TRBV19 with TRBJ2-7; the match to TRBD2 covers 9 bases. The CDR3 spans 16 residues. V shed 6 bases, J shed 7 bases, and the junction held 16 bases outside the gene matches. Looked up from germline, CDR1 is LNHDA and CDR2 is SQIVND (reference sequence). The CDR3 here is CASRNIRGLASPEQYF. The CDR3 nucleotides are TGTGCCAGTAGAAATATACGGGGACTAGCCTCTCCTGAGCAGTACTTC.

V usage is TRBV2 and J usage is TRBJ2-5; TRBD1 matches at 10 bases. The CDR3 has 15 amino acids. V lost 8 bases, J lost 4 bases, and 10 bases stayed unmatched. Germline V gene sequence: CDR1 SNHLY, CDR2 FYNNEI. CDR3 region: CASPRDRGRRETQYF. In DNA, the CDR3 is TGTGCCAGCCCCCGTGACAGGGGGCGCCGAGAGACCCAGTACTTC.

This clone came up once. This chain joins TRBV10-3 and TRBJ2-1, with 12 bases identical to TRBD1. The CDR3 has 16 amino acids. V shed 2 bases, J shed 4 bases, and the junction held 3 bases outside the gene matches. Per the germline V gene, CDR1 is ENHRY and CDR2 is SYGVKD. The CDR3 spells CAISEGTGGRYNEQFF. The CDR3 DNA is TGTGCCATCAGTGAGGGGACAGGGGGCAGGTACAATGAGCAGTTCTTC.

V and J are TRBV7-9 and TRBJ1-4, with 7 nucleotides matching TRBD1. The CDR3 spans 14 residues. CDR1 is SEHNR, CDR2 FQNEAQ, per germline (reference sequence). V shed 4 bases and J 8 bases; nucleotides not matched to a gene: 7. CDR3 in amino acids: CASSWTGGGEKLFF. Written as DNA, the CDR3 is TGTGCCAGCAGCTGGACAGGCGGTGGAGAAAAACTGTTTTTT. Supplemented by reference TRBV7-9 and TRBJ1-4, the full variable domain reads DTGVSQNPRHKITKRGQNVTFRCDPISEHNRLYWYRQTLGQGPEFLTYFQNEAQLEKSRLLSDRFSAERPKGSFSTLEIQRTEQGDSAMYLCASSWTGGGEKLFFGSGTQLSVL.

V usage is TRBV4-2 and J usage is TRBJ2-1; 7 bases map to TRBD1. Germline loops: CDR1 LGHNA, CDR2 YNFKEQ. The CDR3 has 14 amino acids. The ends lost 5 bases at V and 6 bases at J; junction bases unmatched: 7. The DNA for the CDR3 is TGTGCCAGCAGCAAGGGGGCGGAATCCAATGAGCAGTTCTTC. Translated: CASSKGAESNEQFF.

This chain uses TRBV11-2 with TRBJ1-1; D is unresolved. The CDR3 has 15 residues. The germline V and J ends were trimmed by 5 bases and 0 bases, with 13 bases remaining between them. Germline V gene lookup returns CDR1 SGHAT and CDR2 FQNNGV. CDR3 region: CASSPGWRVNTEAFF. CDR3 bases: TGTGCCAGCAGCCCGGGTTGGCGGGTGAACACTGAAGCTTTCTTT.

The chain combines TRBV7-6 with TRBJ2-5, with 7 bases identical to TRBD1. With 4 bases clipped from V and 7 bases from J, the junction kept 9 bases outside the gene matches. From germline, CDR1 is SGHVS and CDR2 FNYEAQ. The CDR3 is 14 residues long. Here the CDR3 DNA reads TGTGCCAGCAGCTCCCCGGGACAGCTTAGGACCCAGTACTTC. It codes for CASSSPGQLRTQYF. The full variable domain, with the rest looked up from reference TRBV7-6 and TRBJ2-5, is GAGVSQSPRYKVTKRGQDVALRCDPISGHVSLYWYRQALGQGPEFLTYFNYEAQQDKSGLPNDRFSAERPEGSISTLTIQRTEQRDSAMYRCASSSPGQLRTQYFGPGTRLLVL.

The chain combines TRBV6-5 with TRBJ2-3; 10 bases align to TRBD2. Germline V CDR1 and CDR2: MNHEY, SVGAGI. V shed 8 bases, J shed 3 bases, and the junction held 5 bases outside the gene matches. The CDR3 contains 14 residues. The CDR3 is CASQLAGPTDTQYF. DNA of the CDR3: TGTGCCAGCCAACTAGCGGGACCTACAGATACGCAGTATTTT.

V and J are TRBV7-2 and TRBJ2-7; 12 nucleotides match TRBD2. The V segment lost 1 base and the J segment 4 bases; nucleotides outside the gene matches: 2. The germline CDR1 and CDR2 sequences are SGHTA and FQGNSA. This CDR3 has 15 residues. The CDR3 reads CASSLGGLAGYEQYF. In nucleotides, the CDR3 is TGTGCCAGCAGCTTAGGCGGACTAGCGGGATACGAGCAGTACTTC.

V and J are TRBV7-2 and TRBJ2-7, with 9 bases identical to TRBD1. The CDR3 is made up of 19 amino acids. V lost 3 bases, J lost 0 bases, and 15 bases stayed unmatched. Germline V gives CDR1 SGHTA, CDR2 FQGNSA. This CDR3 reads CASSLSGQGVGGGSYEQYF. CDR3 nucleotides: TGTGCCAGCAGCTTGTCGGGACAGGGTGTTGGCGGGGGCTCCTACGAGCAGTACTTC. Combining the CDR3 with reference TRBV7-2 and TRBJ2-7 gives the whole variable domain GAGVSQSPSNKVTEKGKDVELRCDPISGHTALYWYRQSLGQGLEFLIYFQGNSAPDKSGLPSDRFSAERTGGSVSTLTIQRTQQEDSAVYLCASSLSGQGVGGGSYEQYFGPGTRLTVT.

V and J are TRBV5-1 and TRBJ2-7; TRBD1 is a possible D gene (5 bases). CDR1 and CDR2 from the germline V gene are SGHRS and YFSETQ. Trimming took 3 bases from V and 7 from J, leaving 17 bases between them. This CDR3 has 14 amino acids. In DNA, the CDR3 is TGCGCCAGCAGCTCCCCAAGTCAGGGCTGGGAGCAGTACTTC. Protein sequence: CASSSPSQGWEQYF.

The chain couples TRBV7-2 to TRBJ2-6, with D possibly matching TRBD2 (6 bases). Between the trimmed V and J ends, which lost 11 bases and 2 bases, there was a span of 19 bases. Germline CDR1 and CDR2: SGHTA and FQGNSA. This CDR3 comprises 16 residues. The CDR3 coding sequence is TGTGCCGTGGCGGGACGGACGAACCCTGGGGCCAACGTCCTGACTTTC. Its translation is CAVAGRTNPGANVLTF.

This chain uses TRBV6-6 with TRBJ2-1, with 8 bases aligning to TRBD2. Germline assignment: CDR1 MNHNY and CDR2 SVGAGI (reference sequence). The CDR3 covers 15 residues. The trim removed 5 bases at V and 5 bases at J, leaving 8 bases unmatched. This chain's CDR3 is CASSPQRENHNEQFF. CDR3 DNA: TGTGCCAGCAGTCCCCAGCGGGAGAACCACAATGAGCAGTTCTTC.

The chain is built from TRBV29-1 and TRBJ2-3; 10 bases line up with TRBD1. The CDR3 consists of 15 residues. The germline V gene encodes CDR1 SQVTM and CDR2 ANQGSEA. V shed 0 bases and J 6 bases; nucleotides not matched to a gene: 6. This CDR3 reads CSVEEGGTGVDTQYF. CDR3 nucleotide sequence: TGCAGCGTTGAAGAGGGCGGGACAGGGGTGGATACGCAGTATTTT.